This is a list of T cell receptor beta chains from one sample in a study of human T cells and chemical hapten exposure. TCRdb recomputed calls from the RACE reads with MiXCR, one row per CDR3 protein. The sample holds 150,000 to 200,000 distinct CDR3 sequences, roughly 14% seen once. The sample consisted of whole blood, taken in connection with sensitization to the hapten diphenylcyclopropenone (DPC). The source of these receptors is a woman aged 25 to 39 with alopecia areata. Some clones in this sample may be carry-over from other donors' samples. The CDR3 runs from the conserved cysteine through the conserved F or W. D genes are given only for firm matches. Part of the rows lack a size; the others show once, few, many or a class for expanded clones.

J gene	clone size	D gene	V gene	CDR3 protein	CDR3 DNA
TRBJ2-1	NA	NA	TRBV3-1	CASSQDGRDNEQFF	TGTGCCAGCAGCCAAGATGGAAGAGACAATGAGCAGTTCTTC
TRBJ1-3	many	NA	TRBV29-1	CSAGSGNTIYF	TGCAGCGCAGGATCTGGAAACACCATATATTTT
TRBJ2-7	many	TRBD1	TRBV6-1	CASRDRGVVPYEQYF	TGTGCCAGCAGGGACAGGGGGGTTGTTCCCTACGAGCAGTACTTC
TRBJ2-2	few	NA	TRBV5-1	CASSLEGAVFSGELFF	TGCGCCAGCAGCCTGGAGGGGGCCGTGTTTTCCGGGGAGCTGTTTTTT
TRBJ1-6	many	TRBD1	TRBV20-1	CSAGDSGPYSPLHF	TGCAGTGCTGGGGACAGTGGTCCCTATTCACCCCTCCACTTT
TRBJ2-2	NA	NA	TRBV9	CASSVDGDPGELFF	TGTGCCAGCAGCGTAGATGGGGACCCCGGGGAGCTGTTTTTT
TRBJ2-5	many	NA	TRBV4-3	CASSQATSSGQETQYF	TGCGCCAGCAGCCAAGCAACTAGCTCTGGGCAAGAGACCCAGTACTTC
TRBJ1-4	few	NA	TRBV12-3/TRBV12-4	CASSFETARGLFF	TGTGCCAGCAGTTTTGAGACCGCGAGAGGACTGTTTTTT
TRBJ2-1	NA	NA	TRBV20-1	CSATKMGERNEQFF	TGCAGTGCTACGAAGATGGGGGAGCGAAATGAGCAGTTCTTC
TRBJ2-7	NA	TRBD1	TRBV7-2	CASSLGQGSTYEQYF	TGTGCCAGCAGCCTAGGACAGGGGTCCACCTACGAGCAGTACTTC
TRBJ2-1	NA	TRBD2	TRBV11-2	CASSLIRGRADNEQFF	TGTGCCAGCAGCTTAATCCGAGGGAGGGCTGACAATGAGCAGTTCTTC
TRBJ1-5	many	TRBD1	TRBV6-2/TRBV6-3	CASSYRWTGTYQPQHF	TGTGCCAGCAGTTACCGGTGGACAGGGACCTATCAGCCCCAGCATTTT
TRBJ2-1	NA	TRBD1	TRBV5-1	CASSRGTGAYNEQFF	TGCGCCAGCAGCCGAGGGACAGGGGCCTACAATGAGCAGTTCTTC
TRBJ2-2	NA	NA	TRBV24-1	CATSESLGNSRELFF	TGTGCCACCAGTGAATCCCTGGGGAACAGCCGGGAGCTGTTTTTT
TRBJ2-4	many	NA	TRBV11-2	CASSLEPGADVQYF	TGTGCCAGCAGCTTAGAGCCAGGGGCGGATGTTCAGTACTTC
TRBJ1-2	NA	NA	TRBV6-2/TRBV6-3	CASNLRDTNYGYTF	TGTGCCAGCAACTTACGGGACACTAACTATGGCTACACCTTC
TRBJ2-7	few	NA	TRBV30	CAWSSTVGEQYF	TGTGCCTGGAGTTCGACCGTGGGGGAGCAGTACTTC
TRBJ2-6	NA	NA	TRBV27	CASSKPDRLTGANVLTF	TGTGCCAGCAGTAAGCCCGACAGACTAACTGGGGCCAACGTCCTGACTTTC
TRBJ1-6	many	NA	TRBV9	CASSGGMIRAHGDSPLHF	TGTGCCAGCAGCGGGGGCATGATTCGGGCCCACGGGGATTCACCCCTCCACTTT
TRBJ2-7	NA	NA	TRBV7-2	CASSPQVSYEQYF	TGTGCCAGCAGCCCCCAGGTTTCCTACGAGCAGTACTTC
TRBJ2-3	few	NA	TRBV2	CASSLASRDF	TGTGCCAGCAGTTTGGCTAGCAGGGATTTT
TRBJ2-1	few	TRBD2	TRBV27	CASTALAAYNEQFF	TGTGCCAGCACCGCGCTAGCGGCCTACAATGAGCAGTTCTTC
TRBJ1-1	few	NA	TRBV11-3	CASSLQGRSTEAFF	TGTGCCAGCAGCTTACAGGGGAGGAGCACTGAAGCTTTCTTT
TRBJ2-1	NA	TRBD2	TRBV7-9	CASSLSSLLLAAYNEQFF	TGTGCCAGCAGCCTCAGTTCCCTACTACTAGCGGCGTACAATGAGCAGTTCTTC
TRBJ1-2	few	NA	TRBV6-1	CASSEVWMGANGYTF	TGTGCCAGCAGTGAAGTTTGGATGGGGGCGAATGGCTACACCTTC
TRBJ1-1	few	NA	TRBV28	CASNRSGTEAFF	TGTGCCAGCAACCGGAGCGGTACTGAAGCTTTCTTT
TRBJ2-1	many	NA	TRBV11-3	CASKRAAGEQFF	TGTGCCAGCAAAAGGGCAGCCGGTGAGCAGTTCTTC